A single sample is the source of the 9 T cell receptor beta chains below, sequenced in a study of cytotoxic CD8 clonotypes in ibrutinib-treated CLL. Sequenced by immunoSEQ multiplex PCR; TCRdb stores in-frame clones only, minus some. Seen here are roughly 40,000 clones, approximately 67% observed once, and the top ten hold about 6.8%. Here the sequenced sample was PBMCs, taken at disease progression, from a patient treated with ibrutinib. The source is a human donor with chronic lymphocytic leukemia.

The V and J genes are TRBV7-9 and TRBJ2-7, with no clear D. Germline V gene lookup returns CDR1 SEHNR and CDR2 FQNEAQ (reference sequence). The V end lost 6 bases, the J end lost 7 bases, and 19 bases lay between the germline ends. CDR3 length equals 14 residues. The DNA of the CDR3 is TGTGCCAGCAGTCGCTATTGGGAAGATCGAGAGCAGTACTTC. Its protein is CASSRYWEDREQYF.

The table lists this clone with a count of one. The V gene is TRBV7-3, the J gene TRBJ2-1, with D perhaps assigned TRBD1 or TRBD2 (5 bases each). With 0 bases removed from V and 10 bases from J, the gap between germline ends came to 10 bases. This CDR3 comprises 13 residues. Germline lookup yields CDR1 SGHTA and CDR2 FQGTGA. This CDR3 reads CASSLTMGREQFF. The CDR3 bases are TGTGCCAGCAGCTTAACGATGGGACGGGAGCAGTTCTTC. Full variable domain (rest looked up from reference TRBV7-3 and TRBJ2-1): GAGVSQTPSNKVTEKGKYVELRCDPISGHTALYWYRQSLGQGPEFLIYFQGTGAADDSGLPNDRFFAVRPEGSVSTLKIQRTERGDSAVYLCASSLTMGREQFFGPGTRLTVL.

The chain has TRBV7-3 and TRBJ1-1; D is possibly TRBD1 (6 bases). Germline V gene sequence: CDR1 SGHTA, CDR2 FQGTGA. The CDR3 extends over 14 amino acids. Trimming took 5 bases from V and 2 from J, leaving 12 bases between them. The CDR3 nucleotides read TGTGCCAGCAGCCCAGACAGGTTTAACACTGAAGCTTTCTTT. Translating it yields CASSPDRFNTEAFF. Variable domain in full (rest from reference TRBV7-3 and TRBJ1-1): GAGVSQTPSNKVTEKGKYVELRCDPISGHTALYWYRQSLGQGPEFLIYFQGTGAADDSGLPNDRFFAVRPEGSVSTLKIQRTERGDSAVYLCASSPDRFNTEAFFGQGTRLTVV.

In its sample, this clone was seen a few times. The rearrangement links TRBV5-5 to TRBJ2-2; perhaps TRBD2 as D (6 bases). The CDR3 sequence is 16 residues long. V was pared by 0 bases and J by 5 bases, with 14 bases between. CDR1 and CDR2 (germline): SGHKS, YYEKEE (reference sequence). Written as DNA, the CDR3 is TGTGCCAGCAGCTTGGTGGTGGGACTCACTACCGGGGAGCTGTTTTTT. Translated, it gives CASSLVVGLTTGELFF.

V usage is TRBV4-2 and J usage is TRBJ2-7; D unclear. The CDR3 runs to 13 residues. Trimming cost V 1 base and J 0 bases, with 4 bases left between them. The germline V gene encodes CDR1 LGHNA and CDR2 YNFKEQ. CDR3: CASSQGYSYEQYF. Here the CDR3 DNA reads TGTGCCAGCAGCCAAGGTTACTCCTACGAGCAGTACTTC.

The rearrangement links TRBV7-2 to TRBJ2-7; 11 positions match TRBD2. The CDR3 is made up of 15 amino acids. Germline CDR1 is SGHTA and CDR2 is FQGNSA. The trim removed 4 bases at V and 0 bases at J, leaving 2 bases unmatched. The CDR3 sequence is CASSSLAGGSYEQYF. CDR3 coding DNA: TGTGCCAGCAGCTCCCTAGCGGGAGGCTCCTACGAGCAGTACTTC.

Here the CDR3 reads CASGQGAGNTIYF. The CDR3 nucleotides read TGTGCTAGTGGTCAAGGAGCTGGAAACACCATATATTTT. The chain recombines TRBV12-5 with TRBJ1-3; the D is unclear. CDR3 length: 13 residues. The V end was cut by 5 bases, the J end by 2 bases, with 7 bases between. Germline CDR1 is LGHNT and CDR2 is FRNRAP.

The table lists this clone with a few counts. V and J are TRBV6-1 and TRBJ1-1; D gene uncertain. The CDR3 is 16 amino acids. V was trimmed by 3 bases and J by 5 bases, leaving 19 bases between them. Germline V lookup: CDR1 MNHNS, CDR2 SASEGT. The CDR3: CASSDTRSIRVTEAFF. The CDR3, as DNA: TGTGCCAGCAGTGACACGCGGAGCATTCGAGTTACTGAAGCTTTCTTT.

This CDR3 reads CASSQDRGPEAFF. The CDR3 region has the DNA TGTGCCAGCAGCCAAGACAGGGGCCCTGAAGCTTTCTTT. J is TRBJ1-1 and V is TRBV6-1; 8 bases line up with TRBD1. CDR1 MNHNS and CDR2 SASEGT come from the germline V gene. The trim removed 6 bases at V and 6 bases at J, leaving 6 bases unmatched. The CDR3 has 13 residues.